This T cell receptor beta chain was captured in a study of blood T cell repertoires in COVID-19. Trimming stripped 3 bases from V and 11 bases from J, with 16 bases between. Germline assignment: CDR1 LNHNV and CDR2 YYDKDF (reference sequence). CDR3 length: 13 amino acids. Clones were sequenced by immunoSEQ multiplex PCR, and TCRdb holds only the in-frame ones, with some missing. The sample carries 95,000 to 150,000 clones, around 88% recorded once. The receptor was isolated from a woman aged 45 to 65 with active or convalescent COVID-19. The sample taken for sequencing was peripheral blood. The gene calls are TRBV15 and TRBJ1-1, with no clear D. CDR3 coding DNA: TGTGCCACCAGCAGTCAGATCGCGGGTGCTGCTTTCTTT. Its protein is CATSSQIAGAAFF.